This TCR beta chain was documented in a study of blood T cell repertoires in COVID-19. Across the study: The origin of the acute and convalescent COVID-19 samples was the United States, Italy and Spain.

In the authors' methods: Estimation of nucleated cell counts was performed using reference gene primer amplification. Generated by immunoSEQ multiplex PCR, the TCRdb table keeps only in-frame clones and is missing some. V and J calls plus clone size are reproduced from that table; the DNA served to infer D and trimming. The table shows about 90,000 clones, with 80% to 90% occurring only once. Germline loops: CDR1 KGHDR, CDR2 SFDVKD. The V segment lost 5 bases and the J segment 4 bases; nucleotides outside the gene matches: 6. The CDR3 length is 17 residues. The V gene is TRBV24-1, the J gene TRBJ2-6; 11 nucleotides align to TRBD2. Input material: peripheral blood. This clonotype was sampled from a human donor in a cohort sampled during active COVID-19. Written as DNA, the CDR3 is TGTGCCACCAGTGCGACTAGCGGGGTCTCCGGGGCCAACGTCCTGACTTTC. This gives the protein CATSATSGVSGANVLTF.